This is a list of T cell receptor beta chains from one sample in a study of T cells after yellow fever vaccination. One entry per CDR3 protein, called by TCRdb with MiXCR from the 5' RACE reads. The profile shows around 300,000 distinct CDR3 sequences, approximately 4.5% of them singletons. The specimen was PBMCs, collected 15 days after the yellow fever booster vaccination. Receptors were obtained from a man younger than 30 who received the YFV17D yellow fever vaccine. The CDR3 runs from the conserved cysteine through the conserved F or W. The order of the fields is CDR3 length, J gene, V gene, D gene, clone size, CDR3 protein, CDR3 DNA. D genes are given only for firm matches. Rows give clone size only sometimes, using once, few, many, or a class for an expanded clone.

CDR3 length: 14
J gene: TRBJ1-1
V gene: TRBV5-1
D gene: NA
clone size: many
CDR3 protein: CASSLAPGNTEAFF
CDR3 DNA: TGCGCCAGCAGCTTGGCCCCAGGGAACACTGAAGCTTTCTTT

CDR3 length: 16
J gene: TRBJ1-1
V gene: TRBV7-2
D gene: TRBD1
clone size: many
CDR3 protein: CASSLLTGGISTEAFF
CDR3 DNA: TGTGCCAGCAGCTTATTGACAGGGGGCATTTCCACTGAAGCTTTCTTT

CDR3 length: 17
J gene: TRBJ1-4
V gene: TRBV21-1
D gene: NA
clone size: few
CDR3 protein: CASSKGGKGGANEKLFF
CDR3 DNA: TGTGCCAGCAGCAAGGGAGGAAAGGGGGGTGCCAATGAAAAACTGTTTTTT

CDR3 length: 16
J gene: TRBJ2-3
V gene: TRBV4-3
D gene: NA
clone size: many
CDR3 protein: CASSQVSNILTDTQYF
CDR3 DNA: TGCGCCAGCAGCCAAGTTAGTAACATTCTCACAGATACGCAGTATTTT

CDR3 length: 12
J gene: TRBJ1-2
V gene: TRBV20-1
D gene: NA
clone size: NA
CDR3 protein: CSARDRVYGYTF
CDR3 DNA: TGCAGTGCTAGAGACAGAGTCTATGGCTACACCTTC

CDR3 length: 16
J gene: TRBJ2-1
V gene: TRBV7-2
D gene: TRBD2
clone size: NA
CDR3 protein: CASRGLAGVSYNEQFF
CDR3 DNA: TGTGCCAGCAGGGGACTAGCGGGGGTGTCCTACAATGAGCAGTTCTTC

CDR3 length: 13
J gene: TRBJ2-1
V gene: TRBV7-2
D gene: NA
clone size: many
CDR3 protein: CASSSSSWNEQFF
CDR3 DNA: TGTGCCAGCAGCTCCTCTAGCTGGAATGAGCAGTTCTTC

CDR3 length: 15
J gene: TRBJ1-4
V gene: TRBV28
D gene: NA
clone size: few
CDR3 protein: CASSPWAATNEKLFF
CDR3 DNA: TGTGCCAGCAGTCCCTGGGCCGCAACTAATGAAAAACTGTTTTTT

CDR3 length: 11
J gene: TRBJ2-1
V gene: TRBV20-1
D gene: NA
clone size: many
CDR3 protein: CSARGGGLWVF
CDR3 DNA: TGCAGTGCTAGAGGGGGGGGCCTTTGGGTCTTC

CDR3 length: 14
J gene: TRBJ2-5
V gene: TRBV5-1
D gene: NA
clone size: many
CDR3 protein: CASSLGGGEETQYF
CDR3 DNA: TGCGCCAGCAGCTTGGGGGGGGGCGAAGAGACCCAGTACTTC